The T cell receptor beta chain described here comes from a study of cytomegalovirus exposure and HLA in healthy donors (dated by TCRdb to the late 2010s). With regard to the full study: The roughly 700 repertoires of the first cohort and the 120 validation repertoires were produced on the same platform, according to a later analysis. A separate validation cohort of approximately 130 different subjects was used in addition to the approximately 700-subject first cohort. The study was designed to test whether signatures of past pathogen exposure could be identified by cataloging public T cell receptors. High-throughput TCR immunosequencing, statistical association of individual TCRs with disease status, and machine learning were combined to predict cytomegalovirus infection status. General study outcomes and caveats: The classifier was reported to diagnose cytomegalovirus status with high specificity and sensitivity in both the original and validation cohorts. It was suggested by the authors that the approach could potentially be generalized to other disease states and immunological phenotypes. In vitro tests confirmed that a few of the cytomegalovirus-associated TCR beta chains recognize cytomegalovirus antigens. The validation cohort had no HLA typing available for a later analysis, so co-occurrence within that cohort was assessed over all 110 or so repertoires. The study listed 164 TCR beta chains as associated with cytomegalovirus. Subsequent analysis determined that TCRs grouped into clusters in the first cohort also showed a tendency toward co-occurrence across the 130 or so validation repertoires, and approximately 93% of cluster scores exceeded 0. Most TCR sequences were observed very rarely across donors, whereas some public TCRs were present in many individuals.

Taken from cysteine to phenylalanine, the CDR3 has 15 residues. CDR3 DNA is the only sequence kept; it has 45 bases, read in frame from the first base. V is clipped by 3 bases and J by 6 bases, and the sequence between their germline boundaries is 16 bases long. For CDR1 and CDR2, the germline V gene lists SGHVS and FNYEAQ. The library relied on the immunoSEQ multiplex PCR assay. As for the original processing: A statistical classification framework was developed to diagnose cytomegalovirus status using the catalog of TCR beta chain sequences. TCRdb obtained this table from immuneACCESS and retained in-frame rearrangements with V and J assigned. These tables miss some clones; where compared with another copy, unresolved V genes account for less than half of the shortfall, and the remainder is unexplained. The DNA was the basis for D and trimming; V, J and clone size are from that table. For this sample there are tens of thousands of clones; approximately 94% appear just once. The ten biggest clones cover 0.5% to 0.75% of the sample.

The donors were included in the validation cohort of 120 subjects, a group kept apart from the roughly 670-subject first cohort. This clone was detected once. Its recognized antigen is unknown. Nothing much larger sits one base from this clone, and base qualities are not available. The chain was built from TRBV7-6 and TRBJ2-3; matching of 6 bases hints at TRBD1 as the D gene. The TCR sequence derives from a woman in her late teens or twenties in good health and CMV-seronegative. Specimen: PBMCs. The nucleotide sequence reads TGTGCCAGCAGCTTCTGGGGGCAGAATGAGGATACGCAGTATTTT. This sequence encodes CASSFWGQNEDTQYF.